The 16 T cell receptor beta chains reported below all come from one sample, sequenced in a study of T cells in Graves' hyperthyroidism and ophthalmopathy. From RNA transcripts, TCR beta CDR3 regions were amplified. First-round RT-PCR targeting the TCR CDR3 was performed with the HTBI primer set. TCRdb reprocessed the multiplex PCR reads with MiXCR, giving one entry per CDR3 protein. The sample includes about 640,000 distinct CDR3 sequences, around 21% of them seen just once. The sample was blood. The receptors derive from a man aged 30-40 years with Graves' ophthalmopathy.

The chain links TRBV20-1 to TRBJ2-1; 10 bases map to TRBD2. The V and J ends lost 4 bases and 8 bases, in that order; junction bases with no gene match: 8. The CDR3 runs 14 residues. Germline CDR1 is DFQATT and CDR2 is SNEGSKA (reference sequence). CDR3 coding DNA: TGCAGTGCTAAAGCTAGCGGGAGAGGGCATGAGCAGTTCTTC. Translating it yields CSAKASGRGHEQFF.

The CDR3 sequence: CASTTSGIDIQYF. For the CDR3, the DNA is TGTGCCAGCACTACTAGCGGGATTGACATTCAGTACTTC. V is TRBV6-1 and J is TRBJ2-4, with TRBD2 matching over 10 bases. The CDR3 contains 13 residues. The trim removed 7 bases at V and 8 bases at J, leaving 5 bases unmatched. The germline V gene encodes CDR1 MNHNS and CDR2 SASEGT.

The chain joins TRBV15 to TRBJ2-7, with 7 bases matching TRBD1. The CDR3 length is 14 residues. The J segment lost 1 base and the V segment lost 3 bases, leaving 3 bases of the junction unmatched. In germline, CDR1 is LNHNV, CDR2 YYDKDF (reference sequence). In DNA, the CDR3 is TGTGCCACCAGCAGGGGACAGAAGTCCTACGAGCAGTACTTC. Translation gives CATSRGQKSYEQYF.

V and J are TRBV7-9 and TRBJ2-1, with TRBD1 identical over 7 bases. J was trimmed by 9 bases and V by 0 bases; bases with no gene match: 2. Germline V lookup: CDR1 SEHNR, CDR2 FQNEAQ (reference sequence). This CDR3 spans 13 amino acids. CDR3 sequence: CASSLAGTVEQFF. Written as DNA, the CDR3 is TGTGCCAGCAGCTTAGCGGGGACAGTTGAGCAGTTCTTC.

The J gene is TRBJ1-1, the V gene TRBV10-3; D is ambiguous. From germline, CDR1 is ENHRY and CDR2 SYGVKD. Trimming cost V 5 bases and J 5 bases, with 15 bases left between them. The CDR3 loop spans 14 amino acids. This CDR3 reads CAISTDKGRTEAFF. The CDR3 DNA reads as TGTGCCATCAGTACCGACAAGGGAAGAACTGAAGCTTTCTTT.

The rearrangement joins TRBV15 to TRBJ2-1; no firm D call. The CDR3 extends over 14 amino acids. Germline V gene data show CDR1 as LNHNV and CDR2 as YYDKDF (reference sequence). The V end lost 4 bases, the J end lost 5 bases, and 12 bases lay between the germline ends. CDR3 nucleotide sequence: TGTGCCACCAGCAAAACTACTCTCGACAATGAGCAGTTCTTC. It translates to CATSKTTLDNEQFF.

The CDR3 nucleotides read TGTGCCAGCAGCTCAAGAAGCCTAGCGGGAGTCCCAGTTGGTGAGCAGTTCTTC. It translates to CASSSRSLAGVPVGEQFF. This chain uses TRBV9 with TRBJ2-1; 10 nucleotides agree with TRBD2. The CDR3 consists of 18 residues. The J segment lost 9 bases and the V segment lost 4 bases, leaving 19 bases of the junction unmatched. CDR1 and CDR2 (germline): SGDLS, YYNGEE.

The chain has TRBV3-1 and TRBJ2-1, with a weak D call TRBD2 (5 bases). Germline values: CDR1 LGHDT, CDR2 YNNKEL (reference sequence). Trimming pared 0 bases from V and 10 bases from J, leaving 16 bases between. The CDR3 totals 15 residues. The DNA of the CDR3 is TGTGCCAGCAGCCAAGATGGGGAGAGGGAACGAGAGCAGTTCTTC. Protein: CASSQDGEREREQFF.

This clonotype has a count of ten or more. This chain uses TRBV7-2 with TRBJ2-5, with TRBD2 identical over 8 bases. V was pared by 4 bases and J by 4 bases, with 5 bases of the junction left unmatched. Germline V gene sequence: CDR1 SGHTA, CDR2 FQGNSA. This CDR3 has 14 amino acids. The CDR3 region has the DNA TGTGCCAGCAGCTCCTCAACTAGCGGAGAGACCCAGTACTTC. Translating it yields CASSSSTSGETQYF.

This clonotype was detected only a few times. The J gene is TRBJ2-7, the V gene TRBV20-1; 7 bases match TRBD2. Germline V gene sequence: CDR1 DFQATT, CDR2 SNEGSKA (reference sequence). V dropped 0 bases and J dropped 0; count of bases not matched to a gene: 17. The CDR3 covers 19 residues. In DNA, the CDR3 is TGCAGTGCTAGAGATTATACGGGAGTGAGCGGGGCCAGCTCCTACGAGCAGTACTTC. Translation: CSARDYTGVSGASSYEQYF.

This clonotype was recorded only once. J is TRBJ2-1 and V is TRBV11-2; no firm D call. The CDR3 is made up of 14 amino acids. Germline assignment: CDR1 SGHAT and CDR2 FQNNGV. Trimming left V 5 bases short and J 0 bases short, with 8 bases between. The CDR3 spells CASSPPVSYNEQFF. The CDR3 DNA sequence: TGTGCCAGCAGCCCGCCGGTCTCCTACAATGAGCAGTTCTTC.

The CDR3 nucleotides are TGTGCCAGCAGCTCAGGGGATGCTGGAAACACCATATATTTT. Protein: CASSSGDAGNTIYF. This rearrangement joins TRBV13 to TRBJ1-3; tentative D call: TRBD1 (6 bases). V shed 4 bases and J shed 2 bases, with 9 bases lying between them. CDR1 and CDR2 (germline): PRHDT, FYEKMQ (reference sequence). This CDR3 region has 14 residues.

There are many counts of this clonotype. The gene calls are TRBV20-1 and TRBJ2-7, with a tentative D call TRBD1 (7 bases). The V gene's germline CDR1 is DFQATT and CDR2 SNEGSKA (reference sequence). This CDR3 spans 11 amino acids. V gave up 6 bases and J gave up 3 bases, with 9 bases separating them. The CDR3 nucleotides read TGCAGTGCCAGGGGGGTCTACGAGCAGTACTTC. It yields the protein CSARGVYEQYF.

This clonotype has just a few counts. This chain uses TRBV2 with TRBJ2-5; D unclear. From germline, CDR1 is SNHLY and CDR2 FYNNEI. This CDR3 spans 10 amino acids. Trimming removed 0 bases at V and 11 bases at J, with 4 bases between. CDR3 DNA: TGTGCCAGCAGTGAAGCAACACAGTACTTC. It encodes CASSEATQYF.

This clonotype was detected a few times. This chain uses TRBV28 with TRBJ2-5; 7 positions match TRBD1. CDR3 length: 13 amino acids. V shed 6 bases, J shed 5 bases, and the junction held 6 bases outside the gene matches. Germline CDR1 MDHEN, CDR2 SYDVKM. The DNA for the CDR3 is TGTGCCAGCAGACATACAGGGGAGGAGACCCAGTACTTC. Protein: CASRHTGEETQYF.

J is TRBJ2-6 and V is TRBV14; tentatively, D is TRBD1 (6 bases). CDR3 size: 17 residues. The V gene lost 0 bases and the J gene lost 3 bases, with 12 bases spanning the gap. The germline CDR1 and CDR2 sequences are SGHDN and FVKESK. CDR3 residues: CASSQDPTGFGANVLTF. In DNA, the CDR3 is TGTGCCAGCAGCCAAGACCCCACAGGGTTTGGGGCCAACGTCCTGACTTTC.